This T cell receptor (beta chain) is drawn from a study of early T cells in non-severe SARS-CoV-2 infection. This clonotype has just a few counts. Via MiXCR, TCRdb re-called the 5' RACE reads, giving one row per CDR3 protein. The sample shows about 26,000 distinct CDR3 sequences, roughly 4.6% of them seen only once. CDR3 length: 11 amino acids. The V and J ends lost 6 bases and 9 bases respectively, with 10 bases between them. Germline V gene data show CDR1 as SGHDN and CDR2 as FVKESK. Sequencing was done on a sample of whole blood. V gene TRBV14 combines with J gene TRBJ2-3; a possible D gene is TRBD2 (5 bases). This TCR derives from an adult who was a healthcare worker with PCR-confirmed SARS-CoV-2 infection or an uninfected control (not recorded which). The CDR3: CASSEGRTQYF. The CDR3 DNA follows: TGTGCCAGCAGTGAGGGTAGGACGCAGTATTTT.